Listed below are T cell receptor beta chains from one sample, sequenced in a study of naive and memory T cell subsets. TCRdb reanalysed the UMI-ligation and nested PCR reads using MiXCR and keeps one entry per CDR3 protein. The sample lists 120,000 to 150,000 distinct CDR3 sequences; about 23% were seen once. Sequencing was done on a sample of naive CD4+ T cells from blood. The source of these receptors is a human donor in good health. Both conserved end residues are part of each CDR3. Fields, in order: V gene, J gene, clone size, D gene, CDR3 DNA, CDR3 protein. D genes are given only for firm matches. Where a row states a size, it is once, few, many or the class of an expanded clone; other rows omit it.

TRBV6-1,TRBJ1-2,-,TRBD1,TGTGCCAGCAGTACACAGGGGGAAGGGGACTATGGCTACACCTTC,CASSTQGEGDYGYTF
TRBV5-1,TRBJ2-1,-,TRBD2,TGCGCCAGCAGCCCGGGACTAGCGAGCAATGAGCAGTTCTTC,CASSPGLASNEQFF
TRBV6-5,TRBJ1-1,few,-,TGTGCCAGCAGTTACATGGAGAACACTGAAGCTTTCTTT,CASSYMENTEAFF
TRBV29-1,TRBJ2-7,few,TRBD2,TGCAGCGTTGAAGTCGTGAGGCGGACTAGCGGGAGTTACGAGCAGTACTTC,CSVEVVRRTSGSYEQYF
TRBV28,TRBJ1-2,many,TRBD1,TGTGCCAGCAGTGGGGGACAGATAATTCTAAACTATGGCTACACCTTC,CASSGGQIILNYGYTF
TRBV11-2,TRBJ1-5,-,-,TGTGCCAGCAGCTTAGGGGGGTTGCGTAGCAATCAGCCCCAGCATTTT,CASSLGGLRSNQPQHF
TRBV21-1,TRBJ2-1,-,-,TGTGCCAGCAGCAAAAGGAGCACAAATCCTTACAATGAGCAGTTCTTC,CASSKRSTNPYNEQFF
TRBV15,TRBJ2-2,-,-,TGTGCCACCGTCGATATGGCGACAGCGAACACCGGGGAGCTGTTTTTT,CATVDMATANTGELFF
TRBV19,TRBJ1-1,-,-,TGTGCCAGTAGCCCGAACGGACAGACAAACACTGAAGCTTTCTTT,CASSPNGQTNTEAFF
TRBV20-1,TRBJ2-1,few,TRBD2,TGCAGTGCTAGAGTTGGGACTAGCGTGAATGAGCAGTTCTTC,CSARVGTSVNEQFF
TRBV12-3/TRBV12-4,TRBJ1-1,-,TRBD1,TGTGCCAGCAGCCTACAGGGGACGGCTGAAGCTTTCTTT,CASSLQGTAEAFF
TRBV6-2/TRBV6-3,TRBJ2-7,few,TRBD2,TGTGCCAGCAGAACTAGCGGGATATACGAGCAGTACTTC,CASRTSGIYEQYF
TRBV29-1,TRBJ2-3,many,TRBD1,TGCAGCGTTGAGTCCCGGGACAGGACAGATACGCAGTATTTT,CSVESRDRTDTQYF
TRBV28,TRBJ2-5,-,-,TGTGCCAGCAGTTTCCCGGGACGCAGACCGACCCAGTACTTC,CASSFPGRRPTQYF
TRBV6-1,TRBJ2-7,-,TRBD1,TGTGCCAGCAGTGAAGTTGGGACAGGGTCTGACGAGCAGTACTTC,CASSEVGTGSDEQYF
TRBV2,TRBJ2-7,-,-,TGTGCCAGCTACTACCACGAGGACTACGAGCAGTACTTC,CASYYHEDYEQYF
TRBV5-1,TRBJ2-3,-,TRBD2,TGCGCCAGCAGCTTGGGGTCTAGCGGGAGGAGCACAGATACGCAGTATTTT,CASSLGSSGRSTDTQYF
TRBV4-1,TRBJ2-7,-,-,TGCGCCAGCAGCCAAGCCGGGGGCTCCTACGAGCAGTACTTC,CASSQAGGSYEQYF
TRBV5-6,TRBJ1-5,many,-,TGTGCCAGCAGCTTAAATGCGGGGGTTAGCAATCAGCCCCAGCATTTT,CASSLNAGVSNQPQHF
TRBV29-1,TRBJ1-2,few,-,TGCAGCGTTACCACCGCAGTCCTCATATTTGGCTACACCTTC,CSVTTAVLIFGYTF
TRBV30,TRBJ2-1,-,TRBD2,TGTGCCTGGAGTCGGGGACTAGCCAAATCCTACAATGAGCAGTTCTTC,CAWSRGLAKSYNEQFF
TRBV6-2/TRBV6-3,TRBJ2-1,few,TRBD2,TGTGCCAGCAGTTACGCTGGAAGCGGGAGGGTTTACAATGAGCAGTTCTTC,CASSYAGSGRVYNEQFF
TRBV7-9,TRBJ1-3,-,-,TGTGCCAGCAGCTTATTTGGAAACACCATATATTTT,CASSLFGNTIYF
TRBV10-3,TRBJ1-5,-,-,TGTGCCATCAGTGACATTTCTCAGCCCCAGCATTTT,CAISDISQPQHF
TRBV27,TRBJ2-7,few,TRBD1,TGTGCCAGCAGTTTCTGGACAGGGGCCACCTACGAGCAGTACTTC,CASSFWTGATYEQYF
TRBV15,TRBJ1-5,few,TRBD1,TGTGCCACCAGCGTCGGGGACAGGGGTTATCAGCCCCAGCATTTT,CATSVGDRGYQPQHF
TRBV4-2,TRBJ1-2,few,-,TGTGCCAGCAGCCAAGATCACAACGGGTATGGCTACACCTTC,CASSQDHNGYGYTF
TRBV5-1,TRBJ2-7,few,-,TGCGCCAGCAGTATCGGGGCAGGGCAAACCTACGAGCAGTACTTC,CASSIGAGQTYEQYF
TRBV5-4,TRBJ2-7,few,TRBD1,TGTGCCAGCAGCTTTCCCCGGACAGGACGGGGCGACGAGCAGTACTTC,CASSFPRTGRGDEQYF
TRBV7-8,TRBJ1-1,-,-,TGTGCCAGCAGCCGTGGACCTGCACCAGCTTTCTTT,CASSRGPAPAFF
TRBV27,TRBJ2-4,few,TRBD2,TGTGCCAGCAGCCGGACTAGCCTGTCCAAAAACATTCAGTACTTC,CASSRTSLSKNIQYF
TRBV12-3/TRBV12-4,TRBJ1-5,few,TRBD1,TGTGCCAGCAGACGGACAGGGGGGTTCCTTAGCAATCAGCCCCAGCATTTT,CASRRTGGFLSNQPQHF
TRBV7-8,TRBJ2-7,-,TRBD1,TGTGCCAGCAGCTTAGCCCGGACAGGAAAGACATCCTACGAGCAGTACTTC,CASSLARTGKTSYEQYF
TRBV15,TRBJ1-2,few,-,TGTGCCACCAGCAGGGTAAACTACTATGGCTACACCTTC,CATSRVNYYGYTF
TRBV28,TRBJ2-1,-,-,TGTGCCAGCAGTTTATCAGGGACTGGATACAATGAGCAGTTCTTC,CASSLSGTGYNEQFF
TRBV20-1,TRBJ2-4,many,TRBD2,TGCAGTGCTAGAGGGGTTAGCGGGAGGACACTAGCCAAAAACATTCAGTACTTC,CSARGVSGRTLAKNIQYF
TRBV29-1,TRBJ2-3,many,-,TGCAGCGTCGACCGGGACACAAGCACAGATACGCAGTATTTT,CSVDRDTSTDTQYF
TRBV6-2/TRBV6-3,TRBJ1-1,-,-,TGTGCCAGCAGTTACCGGCAGGGCTCCCCAGGGACTGAAGCTTTCTTT,CASSYRQGSPGTEAFF
TRBV28,TRBJ1-2,few,TRBD1,TGTGCCAGCAGCCCCCCCCTGGGACAGGGGTCTTATGGCTACACCTTC,CASSPPLGQGSYGYTF
TRBV19,TRBJ2-7,-,-,TGTGCCAGTAGTATACGACGGAAAGCCTACGAGCAGTACTTC,CASSIRRKAYEQYF
TRBV18,TRBJ2-7,few,-,TGTGCCAGCTCACCATTAGAAGGCTACGAGCAGTACTTC,CASSPLEGYEQYF
TRBV3-1,TRBJ1-4,-,-,TGTGCCAGCAGCCAACAGGGACAAAGGAAAAAACTGTTTTTT,CASSQQGQRKKLFF
TRBV12-5,TRBJ2-7,many,-,TGTGCTAGTGGTTTGGTACAGACCGAGCAGTACTTC,CASGLVQTEQYF
TRBV27,TRBJ2-3,few,-,TGTGCCAGCAGTTTCAACTTGGCCGATACGCAGTATTTT,CASSFNLADTQYF
TRBV5-1,TRBJ2-6,many,-,TGCGCCAGCAGCTTGATCGAATCTGGGGCCAACGTCCTGACTTTC,CASSLIESGANVLTF
TRBV4-2,TRBJ2-6,few,-,TGTGCCAGCAGCCAAGGAAGTCCCAGACTGGTTCTTTCTGGGGCCAACGTCCTGACTTTC,CASSQGSPRLVLSGANVLTF
TRBV5-1,TRBJ2-3,-,TRBD2,TGCGCCAGCAGCTTCTTAGCGGGAGGATCTGCAGATACGCAGTATTTT,CASSFLAGGSADTQYF
TRBV11-2,TRBJ1-1,-,-,TGTGCCAGCAGCTTAGGGGCGGGGGCGCGAGCTTTCTTT,CASSLGAGARAFF